Listed here are 3 T cell receptor beta chains from one sample, sequenced in a study of identical twins (dated by TCRdb to the mid-2010s). The library came from 5' RACE. For sequencing, an Illumina HiSeq 2000 was employed. The public reads were run again by TCRdb, first through fastp at Q25 and then through MiXCR, and only productive beta chains were kept. Rows with a matching CDR3 protein are joined into one entry that keeps the most common DNA and genes. Within this sample are about 340,000 distinct CDR3 sequences, with about 12% of them counted one time only. Just over 7% of the sample comes from the top ten. This same sample was also taken into another study, of yellow fever vaccine responses in identical twins.

Material: CD8+ T cells sorted from blood. These receptors originate from a woman younger than 35 in good health.

There are a few counts of this clonotype. The chain employs TRBV2 and TRBJ2-5; possibly TRBD1 for D (6 bases). CDR1 is SNHLY, CDR2 FYNNEI, per germline. V shed 3 bases and J shed 2 bases, with 19 bases lying between them. This CDR3 spans 17 amino acids. The CDR3: CASSDILRRTEQETQYF. The CDR3, as DNA: TGTGCCAGCAGTGATATCTTGCGGAGGACAGAACAAGAGACCCAGTACTTC.

This clonotype was observed many times. The chain links TRBV5-1 to TRBJ2-5; 8 nucleotides match TRBD1. V was pared by 3 bases and J by 2 bases, with 3 bases of the junction left unmatched. Germline assignment: CDR1 SGHRS and CDR2 YFSETQ. The CDR3 spans 14 residues. CDR3 nucleotides: TGCGCCAGCAGCTCGGGACAGGCGCAAGAGACCCAGTACTTC. Its protein product is CASSSGQAQETQYF.

Notes on this clonotype: The junction departs from germline at one end; a sequencing error may be responsible. V gene TRBV9 combines with J gene TRBJ2-4; D might be TRBD1 (6 bases). The CDR3 sequence is 8 residues long. Germline V gene data show CDR1 as SGDLS and CDR2 as YYNGEE. The CDR3, as DNA: TGTGCCAGCAGCCCAGGGGTCTTC. The encoded protein is CASSPGVF.